This entry lists 26 T cell receptor beta chains sequenced from one sample in a study of beta chain features in type 1 diabetes. The authors reverse transcribed all of the isolated RNA, so sequencing captured expressed TCRB transcripts. Produced via immunoSEQ multiplex PCR; TCRdb's table is partial and in-frame only. The repertoire consists of over 350,000 clones, with about 15% occurring once and the leading ten covering about 0.02%. Source material: naive CD4+ T cells from blood. Receptors were obtained from a woman younger than 30 in good health.

The J gene is TRBJ2-3, the V gene TRBV4-1; perhaps TRBD2 as D (6 bases). Trimming cost V 4 bases and J 0 bases, with 11 bases left between them. Germline CDR1 MGHRA, CDR2 YSYEKL. The CDR3 is 15 amino acids. CDR3 DNA: TGCGCCAGCAGCCCACAGAGCGGGAGCACAGATACGCAGTATTTT. Protein product: CASSPQSGSTDTQYF.

The rearrangement uses TRBV28 and TRBJ2-5, with a tentative D call TRBD2 (5 bases). Germline values: CDR1 MDHEN, CDR2 SYDVKM. This CDR3 comprises 14 residues. The V end was cut by 6 bases, the J end by 3 bases, with 14 bases between. The CDR3 spells CASSSSGLEETQYF. The CDR3 DNA sequence: TGTGCCAGCAGCTCCTCGGGATTGGAAGAGACCCAGTACTTC.

This clone was counted only a few times. The rearrangement links TRBV28 to TRBJ1-5; D is unresolved. The CDR3 runs to 12 residues. Germline V lookup: CDR1 MDHEN, CDR2 SYDVKM. The ends were cut back, 7 bases at V and 0 bases at J, with 4 bases in the middle. The CDR3 bases are TGTGCCAGCACCATTAGCAATCAGCCCCAGCATTTT. It codes for CASTISNQPQHF.

V and J are TRBV7-9 and TRBJ2-5, with D maybe TRBD1 (8 bases). Per the germline V gene, CDR1 is SEHNR and CDR2 is FQNEAQ (reference sequence). The CDR3 loop spans 14 amino acids. Between the trimmed V and J ends, which lost 5 bases and 9 bases, there was a span of 19 bases. In DNA form, the CDR3 reads TGTGCCAGCAGCCAGGACAGGGAGGGTCGCCCCCAGTACTTC. Its protein product is CASSQDREGRPQYF.

This clone was observed a few times. The V call is TRBV5-1, the J call TRBJ1-5; 7 bases line up with TRBD1. CDR3 size: 15 residues. Looked up from germline, CDR1 is SGHRS and CDR2 is YFSETQ. Losses at the gene ends were 4 bases for V and 3 bases for J; bases not matched to a gene: 7. For the CDR3, the DNA is TGCGCCAGCAGCCTTACGGGGACAGACAATCAGCCCCAGCATTTT. Amino acids: CASSLTGTDNQPQHF.

This clone has just a few counts. The J gene is TRBJ1-1, the V gene TRBV29-1; D is uncertain. The CDR3 contains 13 residues. Between the trimmed V and J ends, which lost 4 bases and 1 base, there was a span of 10 bases. CDR1 and CDR2 (germline): SQVTM, ANQGSEA. In nucleotides, the CDR3 is TGCAGCGTTGTATTACAGCAGAACACTGAAGCTTTCTTT. Translating gives CSVVLQQNTEAFF.

This chain uses TRBV28 with TRBJ2-7; TRBD1 matches 7 bases. The CDR3 length is 13 residues. With 4 bases clipped from V and 3 bases from J, the junction kept 3 bases outside the gene matches. Germline V CDR1 and CDR2: MDHEN, SYDVKM. The CDR3 here is CASSSGTVYEQYF. The CDR3, as DNA: TGTGCCAGCAGTTCCGGGACAGTCTACGAGCAGTACTTC.

This clone appeared a few times. The J gene is TRBJ2-5, the V gene TRBV29-1, with TRBD2 matching over 10 bases. Looked up from germline, CDR1 is SQVTM and CDR2 is ANQGSEA. V dropped 4 bases and J dropped 3; count of bases not matched to a gene: 11. This CDR3 is 16 amino acids long. The DNA for the CDR3 is TGCAGCGTTGCGGGTTGGGTAGCGGGAGGAGAAGAGACCCAGTACTTC. Its translation: CSVAGWVAGGEETQYF.

The V and J genes are TRBV10-3 and TRBJ2-7; the D gene is possibly TRBD2 (5 bases). The CDR3 is made up of 14 amino acids. V gave up 5 bases and J gave up 0 bases, with 11 bases separating them. The germline V gene has CDR1 ENHRY and CDR2 SYGVKD. The CDR3 is CAISRPGNSYEQYF. Here the CDR3 DNA reads TGTGCCATCAGTCGCCCGGGGAACTCCTACGAGCAGTACTTC.

In its sample, this clone was seen a few times. The V and J genes are TRBV30 and TRBJ2-3; D remains ambiguous. This CDR3 is 14 amino acids long. Trimming pared 0 bases from V and 2 bases from J, leaving 9 bases between. Germline V gives CDR1 GTSNPN, CDR2 SVGIG (reference sequence). The CDR3, as DNA: TGTGCCTGGAGTGTATACATACCCACAGATACGCAGTATTTT. This gives the protein CAWSVYIPTDTQYF. Full variable domain (outside the CDR3, taken from reference TRBV30 and TRBJ2-3): SQTIHQWPATLVQPVGSPLSLECTVEGTSNPNLYWYRQAAGRGLQLLFYSVGIGQISSEVPQNLSASRPQDRQFILSSKKLLLSDSGFYLCAWSVYIPTDTQYFGPGTRLTVL.

V usage is TRBV9 and J usage is TRBJ2-7; 9 nucleotides match TRBD1. In germline, CDR1 is SGDLS, CDR2 YYNGEE. This CDR3 has 15 residues. V was clipped by 2 bases and J by 3 bases; unmatched bases: 6. The CDR3 reads CASSVSPGQGYEQYF. The CDR3 DNA sequence: TGTGCCAGCAGCGTCTCACCGGGACAGGGCTACGAGCAGTACTTC.

The chain recombines TRBV30 with TRBJ1-5; D not certain. Trimming took off 5 bases at V and 5 bases at J, with 13 bases between the two ends. There are 13 residues in the CDR3. Germline lookup yields CDR1 GTSNPN and CDR2 SVGIG (reference sequence). The CDR3 reads CAWALTGDQPQHF. DNA of the CDR3: TGTGCCTGGGCTTTGACCGGGGATCAGCCCCAGCATTTT.

The J gene is TRBJ1-2, the V gene TRBV5-4; D remains ambiguous. Germline V gives CDR1 SGHNT, CDR2 YYREEE (reference sequence). The CDR3 length is 13 residues. Trimming took 4 bases from V and 1 from J, leaving 8 bases between them. CDR3: CASSKADNYGYTF. CDR3 nucleotides: TGTGCCAGCAGCAAGGCGGATAACTATGGCTACACCTTC.

The rearrangement uses TRBV28 and TRBJ2-5, with 8 bases lining up with TRBD2. J was trimmed by 0 bases and V by 8 bases; bases with no gene match: 11. This CDR3 spans 16 amino acids. The V gene's germline CDR1 is MDHEN and CDR2 SYDVKM. CDR3 sequence reads: CASLGTSSGHQETQYF. The DNA for the CDR3 is TGTGCCAGCCTAGGGACCTCTAGCGGGCACCAAGAGACCCAGTACTTC.

This clone appeared a single time. The rearrangement links TRBV7-8 to TRBJ1-4; 10 nucleotides align to TRBD1. V shed 4 bases and J 8 bases; nucleotides not matched to a gene: 4. This CDR3 has 14 amino acids. Germline-derived CDR1 and CDR2 are SGHVS and FQNEAQ. This CDR3 is CASSYRTGGEKLFF. The CDR3 DNA sequence: TGTGCCAGCAGCTATAGGACAGGGGGAGAAAAACTGTTTTTT.

Only a few counts were recorded for this clone. For the CDR3, the DNA is TGTGCCAGCAGTGAAGGCGGGGCGGCCCCGGATACGCAGTATTTT. Translating it yields CASSEGGAAPDTQYF. This chain uses TRBV2 with TRBJ2-3, with D maybe TRBD2 (6 bases). Germline assignment: CDR1 SNHLY and CDR2 FYNNEI. V dropped 1 base and J dropped 6 bases, with 14 bases sitting between them. The CDR3 has 15 residues. Filled out from reference TRBV2 and TRBJ2-3, the complete variable domain reads EPEVTQTPSHQVTQMGQEVILRCVPISNHLYFYWYRQILGQKVEFLVSFYNNEISEKSEIFDDQFSVERPDGSNFTLKIRSTKLEDSAMYFCASSEGGAAPDTQYFGPGTRLTVL.

Only a few counts were recorded for this clone. The V and J genes are TRBV6-5 and TRBJ1-5; possible D gene TRBD1, 5 bases. The CDR3 consists of 15 residues. In germline, CDR1 is MNHEY, CDR2 SVGAGI. V was trimmed by 0 bases and J by 2 bases, leaving 8 bases between them. CDR3 residues: CASSYSPGGNQPQHF. CDR3 in DNA: TGTGCCAGCAGTTACTCCCCGGGGGGCAATCAGCCCCAGCATTTT.

The gene calls are TRBV9 and TRBJ2-3; TRBD2 matches 10 bases. The CDR3 covers 17 residues. The germline V gene has CDR1 SGDLS and CDR2 YYNGEE. J gave up 4 bases and V 0 bases, and 8 bases lay outside the gene matches. The CDR3 is CASSVGVLAGLPDTQYF. The CDR3 nucleotides are TGTGCCAGCAGCGTAGGGGTACTAGCGGGACTGCCAGATACGCAGTATTTT.

This clone turned up a few times. The chain couples TRBV11-2 to TRBJ1-1; the match to TRBD1 covers 7 bases. V was pared by 3 bases and J by 0 bases, with 7 bases of the junction left unmatched. In germline, CDR1 is SGHAT, CDR2 FQNNGV. CDR3 length: 16 amino acids. The CDR3, as DNA: TGTGCCAGCAGCTTCCGGGACAGAGTGATGAACACTGAAGCTTTCTTT. Translated, it gives CASSFRDRVMNTEAFF.

The chain combines TRBV30 with TRBJ2-1; the match to TRBD1 covers 8 bases. Germline loops: CDR1 GTSNPN, CDR2 SVGIG (reference sequence). This CDR3 has 15 residues. With 0 bases clipped from V and 8 bases from J, the junction kept 9 bases outside the gene matches. The CDR3 nucleotides read TGTGCCTGGAGTGTACGAGGACAGGGTTTCTATGAGCAGTTCTTC. It specifies CAWSVRGQGFYEQFF.

This clone has only a few counts. The V call is TRBV5-6, the J call TRBJ1-4, with unresolved D. Germline V lookup: CDR1 SGHDT, CDR2 YYEEEE. This CDR3 is built from 13 residues. V gave up 5 bases and J gave up 10 bases, with 15 bases separating them. The CDR3 DNA follows: TGTGCCAGCAGAGTGGGCGAGGGAGGAAAACTGTTTTTT. As protein: CASRVGEGGKLFF.

The chain carries TRBV29-1 and TRBJ1-2; D gene unclear. V lost 7 bases and J 6 bases, leaving 9 bases between the germline ends. The germline CDR1 and CDR2 sequences are SQVTM and ANQGSEA. This CDR3 region has 10 residues. The DNA of the CDR3 is TGCAGCGCCACCGAGGATGGCTACACCTTC. Translating gives CSATEDGYTF.

This rearrangement joins TRBV19 to TRBJ2-2; D is ambiguous. V was shortened by 7 bases and J by 6 bases, with 12 bases between the two germline ends. The CDR3 is 13 residues long. Germline CDR1 is LNHDA and CDR2 is SQIVND (reference sequence). The CDR3 sequence is CASTPSRAGELFF. CDR3 bases: TGTGCCAGTACCCCCAGCCGGGCCGGGGAGCTGTTTTTT.

This clone was recorded a few times. This rearrangement joins TRBV10-3 to TRBJ2-3; 9 bases align to TRBD2. The CDR3 extends over 15 amino acids. CDR1 is ENHRY, CDR2 SYGVKD, per germline. The junction had 8 bases not matched to a gene; V was cut back by 6 bases and J by 4 bases. CDR3 in amino acids: CAISRLAEKSDTQYF. The DNA of the CDR3 is TGTGCCATCAGCAGACTAGCGGAGAAGTCAGATACGCAGTATTTT.

A few counts support this clone. The chain recombines TRBV21-1 with TRBJ1-2. TRBV21-1 is annotated as a pseudogene. This CDR3 spans 13 amino acids. The CDR3 coding sequence is TGTGCCAGCAGGGAGCTACCTCGCTATGGCTACACCTTC. This codes for CASRELPRYGYTF.

J is TRBJ2-6 and V is TRBV19, with D hard to call. The germline CDR1 and CDR2 sequences are LNHDA and SQIVND (reference sequence). V lost 11 bases and J lost 2, with 10 bases in between. The CDR3 is 13 amino acids. The CDR3 sequence is CAASNPGANVLTF. CDR3 coding DNA: TGTGCCGCGAGTAACCCTGGGGCCAACGTCCTGACTTTC.